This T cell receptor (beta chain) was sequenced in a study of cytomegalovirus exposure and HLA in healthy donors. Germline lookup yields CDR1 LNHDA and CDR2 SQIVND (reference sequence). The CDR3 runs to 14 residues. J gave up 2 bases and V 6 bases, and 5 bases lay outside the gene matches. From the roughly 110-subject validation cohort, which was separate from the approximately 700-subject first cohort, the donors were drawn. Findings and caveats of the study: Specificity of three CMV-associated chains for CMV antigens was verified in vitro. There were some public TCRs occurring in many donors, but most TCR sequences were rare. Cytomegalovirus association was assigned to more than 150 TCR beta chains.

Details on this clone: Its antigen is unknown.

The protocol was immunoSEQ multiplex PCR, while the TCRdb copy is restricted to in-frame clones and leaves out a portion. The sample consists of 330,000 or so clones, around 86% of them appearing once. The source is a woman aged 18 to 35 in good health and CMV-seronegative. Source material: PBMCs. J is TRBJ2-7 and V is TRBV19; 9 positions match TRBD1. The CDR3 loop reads CASSPDRGTYEQYF. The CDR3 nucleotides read TGTGCCAGTAGCCCTGACAGGGGGACCTACGAGCAGTACTTC.